This T cell receptor (beta chain) derives from a study of cytomegalovirus exposure and HLA in healthy donors. On the study more broadly: The 90 to 150 validation repertoires used a platform that matched the one used for the 550 to 800 first-cohort repertoires, as a later analysis reported. Notes on the study in general: Published work reported that the classifier diagnosed cytomegalovirus status with high specificity and sensitivity. Confirmation was obtained in vitro that a few CMV-associated chains are specific for CMV antigens.

About this clone: Its target is unknown.

The germline V gene has CDR1 SGDLS and CDR2 YYNGEE. The CDR3 covers 18 residues. Between the trimmed V and J ends, which lost 3 bases and 3 bases, there was a span of 21 bases. The method was immunoSEQ multiplex PCR; TCRdb's version includes in-frame clones alone and lacks a portion of them. This sample has roughly 230,000 clones, with about 90% found just once. This TCR came from a woman aged 25 to 39 in good health and CMV-seronegative. The specimen was PBMCs. This chain connects TRBV9 to TRBJ2-2; tentative D call: TRBD2 (6 bases). CDR3: CASSANPTSSFYTGELFF. CDR3 bases: TGTGCCAGCAGCGCGAACCCGACTAGTTCATTTTACACCGGGGAGCTGTTTTTT.